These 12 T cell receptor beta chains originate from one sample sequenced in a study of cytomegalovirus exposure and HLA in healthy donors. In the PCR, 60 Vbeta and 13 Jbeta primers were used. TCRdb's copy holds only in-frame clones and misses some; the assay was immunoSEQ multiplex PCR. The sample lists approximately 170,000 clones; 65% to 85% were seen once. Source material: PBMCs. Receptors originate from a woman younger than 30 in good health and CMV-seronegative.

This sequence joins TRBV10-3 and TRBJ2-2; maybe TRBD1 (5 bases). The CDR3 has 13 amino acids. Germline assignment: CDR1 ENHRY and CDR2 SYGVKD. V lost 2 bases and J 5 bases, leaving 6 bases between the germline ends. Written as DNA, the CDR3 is TGTGCCATCAGTGAGCAGGGAACCGGGGAGCTGTTTTTT. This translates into CAISEQGTGELFF.

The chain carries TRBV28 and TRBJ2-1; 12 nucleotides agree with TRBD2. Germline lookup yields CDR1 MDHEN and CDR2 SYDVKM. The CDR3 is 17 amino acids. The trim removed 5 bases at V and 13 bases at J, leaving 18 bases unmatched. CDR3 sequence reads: CASSPRTSGARASQQFF. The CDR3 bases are TGTGCCAGCAGTCCGCGGACTAGCGGGGCGCGGGCCTCCCAACAGTTCTTC.

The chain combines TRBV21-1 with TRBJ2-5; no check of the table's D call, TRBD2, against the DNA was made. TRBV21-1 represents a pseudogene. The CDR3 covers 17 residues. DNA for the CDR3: TGTGCCAGCAGCAAAAACCCTATGGGGGGGGTGCAAGAGACCCAGTACTTC. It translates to CASSKNPMGGVQETQYF.

CDR3 nucleotide sequence: TGTGCCAGTAGTCACGAAGGGACTAGCGGGAGGGCCGGGGTAAAAAACATTCAGTACTTC. Amino acid sequence: CASSHEGTSGRAGVKNIQYF. V is TRBV19 and J is TRBJ2-4; 16 bases match TRBD2. The CDR3 has 20 amino acids. Germline trimming cut 5 bases from V and 4 bases from J; bases unmatched to any gene: 14. CDR1 and CDR2 (germline): LNHDA, SQIVND (reference sequence). Looking up the rest from reference TRBV19 and TRBJ2-4 gives the full variable domain: DGGITQSPKYLFRKEGQNVTLSCEQNLNHDAMYWYRQDPGQGLRLIYYSQIVNDFQKGDIAEGYSVSREKKESFPLTVTSAQKNPTAFYLCASSHEGTSGRAGVKNIQYFGAGTRLSVL.

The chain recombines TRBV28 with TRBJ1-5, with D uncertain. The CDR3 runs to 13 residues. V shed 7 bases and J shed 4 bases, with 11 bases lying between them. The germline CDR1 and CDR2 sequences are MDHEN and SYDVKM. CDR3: CASTAGANQPQHF. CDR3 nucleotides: TGTGCCAGCACCGCGGGAGCTAATCAGCCCCAGCATTTT.

The CDR3 DNA reads as TGTGCCAGCAGTTCGCGGATATCGACTCGGATGGATGAGCAGTTCTTC. The encoded protein is CASSSRISTRMDEQFF. The rearrangement joins TRBV28 to TRBJ2-1; D remains unclear. Trimming left V 4 bases short and J 8 bases short, with 21 bases between. Germline CDR1 is MDHEN and CDR2 is SYDVKM. CDR3 size: 16 residues. Full variable domain (rest looked up from reference TRBV28 and TRBJ2-1): DVKVTQSSRYLVKRTGEKVFLECVQDMDHENMFWYRQDPGLGLRLIYFSYDVKMKEKGDIPEGYSVSREKKERFSLILESASTNQTSMYLCASSSRISTRMDEQFFGPGTRLTVL.

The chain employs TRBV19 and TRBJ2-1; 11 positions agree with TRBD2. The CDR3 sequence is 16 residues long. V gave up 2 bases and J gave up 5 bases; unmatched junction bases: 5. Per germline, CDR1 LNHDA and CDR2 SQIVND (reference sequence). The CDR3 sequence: CASSIPSGRSDNEQFF. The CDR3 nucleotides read TGTGCCAGTAGTATACCTAGCGGGAGGTCAGACAATGAGCAGTTCTTC.

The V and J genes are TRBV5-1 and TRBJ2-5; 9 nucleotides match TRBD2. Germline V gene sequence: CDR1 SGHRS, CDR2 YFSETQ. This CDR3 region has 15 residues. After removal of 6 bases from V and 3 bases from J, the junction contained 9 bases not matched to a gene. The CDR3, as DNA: TGCGCCAGCACATACTATAGCGGGGGAGAAGAGACCCAGTACTTC. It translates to CASTYYSGGEETQYF.

CDR3 nucleotide sequence: TGTGCCTGGAGTGCCGGACAGGGGGTGGTCGGGACCCAGTACTTC. Translated: CAWSAGQGVVGTQYF. V usage is TRBV30 and J usage is TRBJ2-5, with 10 nucleotides matching TRBD1. Unmatched junction bases numbered 9, after V lost 1 base and J lost 7 bases. CDR1 GTSNPN and CDR2 SVGIG come from the germline V gene (reference sequence). The CDR3 length is 15 residues.

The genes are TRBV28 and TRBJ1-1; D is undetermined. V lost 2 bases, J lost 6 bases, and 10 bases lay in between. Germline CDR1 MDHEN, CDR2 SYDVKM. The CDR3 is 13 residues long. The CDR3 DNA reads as TGTGCCAGCAGTTTAGAGGGTTTGGCTGAAGCTTTCTTT. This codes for CASSLEGLAEAFF. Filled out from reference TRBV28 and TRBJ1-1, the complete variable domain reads DVKVTQSSRYLVKRTGEKVFLECVQDMDHENMFWYRQDPGLGLRLIYFSYDVKMKEKGDIPEGYSVSREKKERFSLILESASTNQTSMYLCASSLEGLAEAFFGQGTRLTVV.

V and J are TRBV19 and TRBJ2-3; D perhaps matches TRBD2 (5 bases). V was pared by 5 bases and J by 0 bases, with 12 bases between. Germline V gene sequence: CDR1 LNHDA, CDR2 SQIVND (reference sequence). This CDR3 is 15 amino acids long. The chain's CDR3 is CASSLVLVSTDTQYF. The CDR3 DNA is TGTGCCAGTAGTTTAGTACTAGTGAGCACAGATACGCAGTATTTT.

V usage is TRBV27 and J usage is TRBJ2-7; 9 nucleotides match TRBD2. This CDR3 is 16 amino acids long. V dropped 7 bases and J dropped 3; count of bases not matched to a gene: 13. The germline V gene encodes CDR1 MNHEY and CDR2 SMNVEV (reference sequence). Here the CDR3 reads CASTPRLADYVYEQYF. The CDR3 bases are TGTGCCAGCACCCCCCGACTAGCGGATTACGTCTACGAGCAGTACTTC.